Here is one T cell receptor beta chain with its context. Profiled with immunoSEQ multiplex PCR; TCRdb holds only in-frame clones, not every one. The data hold some 190,000 clones, with about 83% observed a single time. The record originates from a study of blood T cell repertoires in COVID-19. The CDR3 consists of 14 residues. Trimming took 6 bases from V and 4 from J; bases not matched to a gene: 3. Germline values: CDR1 SNHLY, CDR2 FYNNEI. The TCR comes from a woman in her twenties or thirties who had been exposed to COVID-19. This chain connects TRBV2 to TRBJ1-2, with TRBD1 identical over 12 bases. Input material: PBMCs or T cells enriched from blood (not recorded which). Written as DNA, the CDR3 is TGTGCCAGCAGCAGGGGACAGGGGGCCTATGGCTACACCTTC. Its protein is CASSRGQGAYGYTF. The entire variable domain, with the rest obtained from reference TRBV2 and TRBJ1-2, is as follows: EPEVTQTPSHQVTQMGQEVILRCVPISNHLYFYWYRQILGQKVEFLVSFYNNEISEKSEIFDDQFSVERPDGSNFTLKIRSTKLEDSAMYFCASSRGQGAYGYTFGSGTRLTVV.